This paragraph reports one T cell receptor (beta chain). It was genomic DNA that served as the template for profiling TCR beta VDJ and CDR3. TCRdb independently ran MiXCR on the reads; one entry per CDR3 protein. The repertoire holds hundreds of thousands of distinct CDR3 sequences, with 50% to 65% as singletons. In germline, CDR1 is SGDLS, CDR2 YYNGEE. The CDR3 loop spans 14 amino acids. This specimen belongs to a study of CD8+CD57+ T cells in acquired aplastic anemia. Sequencing was done on patients that had shown CD8+CD57+ cell expansion by flow cytometry. Source material: sorted CD4+, CD8+, or CD8+CD57+ T cells (not recorded which) from PBMCs. The chain is built from TRBV9 and TRBJ2-7, with 11 positions matching TRBD1. The DNA end is more similar to TRBJ2-5, so the J call may be wrong. This sequence was found in a human donor with aplastic anemia. The CDR3 loop reads CASSVAGTGGTQYF. In nucleotides, the CDR3 is TGTGCCAGCAGCGTAGCCGGGACAGGGGGGACCCAGTACTTC.